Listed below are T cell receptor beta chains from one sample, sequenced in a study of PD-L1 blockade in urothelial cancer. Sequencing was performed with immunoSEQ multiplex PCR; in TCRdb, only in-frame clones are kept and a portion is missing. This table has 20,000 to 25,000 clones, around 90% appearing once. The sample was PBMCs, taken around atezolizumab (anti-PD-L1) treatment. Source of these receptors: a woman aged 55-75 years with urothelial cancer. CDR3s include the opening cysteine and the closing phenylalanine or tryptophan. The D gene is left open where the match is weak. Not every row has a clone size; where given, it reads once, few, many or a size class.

CASRGSWEAWDEKLFF | TGTGCCAGCAGGGGGAGCTGGGAAGCTTGGGATGAAAAACTGTTTTTT | . | TRBV6-6 | . | TRBJ1-4
CASSFGTGPQETQYF | TGTGCCAGCAGTTTTGGGACAGGGCCCCAAGAGACCCAGTACTTC | . | TRBV28 | TRBD1 | TRBJ2-5
CASSQDLSTSGRAGGTDTQYF | TGTGCCAGCAGCCAAGATCTGAGCACTAGCGGGAGGGCCGGGGGGACAGATACGCAGTATTTT | . | TRBV4-2 | TRBD2 | TRBJ2-3
CASSFHGTSDEQFF | TGTGCCAGCAGCTTTCACGGGACTAGCGATGAGCAGTTCTTC | . | TRBV7-3 | TRBD2 | TRBJ2-1
CASSSGGGTVLHF | TGTGCCAGCAGCTCAGGGGGCGGAACGGTACTGCATTTT | . | TRBV5-4 | TRBD1 | TRBJ1-5
CASSVEAGAVENTQYF | TGTGCCAGCAGTGTTGAAGCGGGAGCGGTCGAGAATACGCAGTATTTT | . | TRBV2 | TRBD2 | TRBJ2-3
CASSPDRGLYNEQFF | TGTGCCAGCAGTCCCGACAGGGGACTCTACAATGAGCAGTTCTTC | . | TRBV6-5 | TRBD1 | TRBJ2-1
CASSPLVQGELFF | TGTGCCAGCTCACCCCTGGTACAAGGGGAGCTGTTTTTT | . | TRBV18 | . | TRBJ2-2
CASSPPYRNNEQFF | TGCGCCAGCAGCCCCCCCTACCGAAACAATGAGCAGTTCTTC | . | TRBV5-1 | . | TRBJ2-1
CASSNSRGHGYTF | TGTGCCAGTAGTAATTCCAGGGGCCATGGCTACACCTTC | . | TRBV19 | . | TRBJ1-2
CASSSRGRGRYNEQFF | TGTGCCAGCAGCTCCAGAGGCAGGGGAAGATACAATGAGCAGTTCTTC | . | TRBV7-9 | . | TRBJ2-1
CASSETGGLREKLFF | TGTGCCAGCAGTGAAACCGGGGGGCTAAGAGAAAAACTGTTTTTT | . | TRBV6-1 | . | TRBJ1-4
CASSRPTGDEDEKLFF | TGTGCCAGCAGCCGACCGACAGGGGACGAGGATGAAAAACTGTTTTTT | . | TRBV5-4 | TRBD1 | TRBJ1-4
CASSLGGYSGNTIYF | TGTGCCAGCAGCCTCGGGGGATACTCTGGAAACACCATATATTTT | . | TRBV6-1 | . | TRBJ1-3
CASSLAGGGDTQYF | TGTGCCAGCAGCTTAGCGGGAGGTGGAGATACGCAGTATTTT | . | TRBV11-2 | TRBD2 | TRBJ2-3
CASSSWIAGGSYNEQFF | TGTGCCAGCAGCTCGTGGATAGCGGGAGGATCGTACAATGAGCAGTTCTTC | once | TRBV11-2 | TRBD2 | TRBJ2-1
CASSYRDNYEQYF | TGTGCCAGCAGTTACCGGGACAACTACGAGCAGTACTTC | . | TRBV6-6 | . | TRBJ2-7
CASSSLAGPGSGANVLTF | TGTGCCAGCAGCTCCCTAGCTGGGCCTGGGTCTGGGGCCAACGTCCTGACTTTC | . | TRBV7-9 | . | TRBJ2-6
CASSQTGQGATEAFF | TGTGCCAGCAGCCAAACGGGACAGGGGGCAACTGAAGCTTTCTTT | . | TRBV7-3 | TRBD1 | TRBJ1-1
CASTTGTGMHEQYF | TGTGCCAGCACCACCGGGACAGGGATGCACGAGCAGTACTTC | few | TRBV28 | TRBD1 | TRBJ2-7
CASSEGRGNTEAFF | TGTGCCAGCAGTGAAGGCAGGGGGAACACTGAAGCTTTCTTT | . | TRBV2 | . | TRBJ1-1
CASSTRGNGYTF | TGTGCCAGCAGCACCAGGGGCAATGGCTACACCTTC | . | TRBV7-2 | . | TRBJ1-2
CASSFAENYGYTF | TGTGCCAGCAGTTTTGCGGAGAACTATGGCTACACCTTC | . | TRBV27 | . | TRBJ1-2
CASSSMTSASEGEQFF | TGCGCCAGCAGCTCTATGACTAGCGCCTCGGAGGGTGAGCAGTTCTTC | . | TRBV5-1 | TRBD2 | TRBJ2-1
CASSVQGGETQYF | TGTGCCAGCAGCGTACAGGGGGGAGAGACCCAGTACTTC | . | TRBV7-2 | TRBD1 | TRBJ2-5
CASSLIGGRASYEQYF | TGCGCCAGCAGCTTGATTGGCGGGAGGGCTTCTTATGAGCAGTACTTC | . | TRBV5-1 | TRBD2 | TRBJ2-7
CSGNSPGATGELFF | TGCAGCGGGAATTCTCCGGGAGCAACCGGGGAGCTGTTTTTT | . | TRBV29-1 | . | TRBJ2-2
CASSSHRGAEWETQYF | TGTGCCAGCAGTTCCCACAGGGGGGCGGAATGGGAGACCCAGTACTTC | . | TRBV28 | TRBD1 | TRBJ2-5
CASSSGWGGGYEQFF | TGTGCCAGCAGCTCTGGTTGGGGGGGTGGCTATGAGCAGTTCTTC | once | TRBV7-7 | TRBD2 | TRBJ2-1
CASSLIRERSEQFF | TGTGCCAGCAGCTTGATACGGGAGAGGAGTGAGCAGTTCTTC | once | TRBV5-8 | . | TRBJ2-1
CASSVGNSGNTDTQYF | TGTGCCAGCAGCGTAGGAAATAGCGGGAACACAGATACGCAGTATTTT | . | TRBV9 | TRBD2 | TRBJ2-3